This T cell receptor beta chain was documented in a study of cytomegalovirus exposure and HLA in healthy donors. CDR1 and CDR2 from the germline V gene are SNHLY and FYNNEI. The CDR3 has 11 amino acids. The V end was cut by 7 bases, the J end by 4 bases, with 7 bases between. Vbeta (60) and Jbeta (13) primers were used in the PCR. Repertoires were generated with immunoSEQ multiplex PCR, while TCRdb's copy carries only in-frame clones and drops some. This sample has approximately 160,000 clones, with 75% to 85% found just once. Sequenced: PBMCs. This TCR came from a woman aged 18-29 years in good health and CMV-seronegative. This chain uses TRBV2 with TRBJ1-1; no clear D gene. The CDR3 region has the DNA TGTGCCAGCAAACGGGGCACTGAAGCTTTCTTT. Translated, it gives CASKRGTEAFF.